The clone carrying this T cell receptor beta chain occurred a few times. Its antigen is unknown. This CDR3 region has 14 residues. Germline loops: CDR1 SEHNR, CDR2 FQNEAQ (reference sequence). The ends were cut back, 6 bases at V and 5 bases at J, with 13 bases in the middle. The data are from a study of T-cell reconstitution after alpha-beta-depleted transplantation in children. Whole-study results and caveats: Several hundred expanded graft clones reportedly were the source of alpha-beta T cells about two months after transplant. Some patients' high day-60 TCRbeta diversity was traced to surviving recipient T cells and thymic progenitors.

During its preparation, the TCRbeta library received unique molecular identifiers. TCRdb called the PCR reads again in MiXCR, with one record for every CDR3 protein. The sample carries 70,000 to 95,000 distinct CDR3 sequences, roughly a sixth recorded once. The starting material was PBMCs, mostly from graft donor cells, obtained 180 days after TCRalphabeta/CD19-depleted stem cell transplant. This receptor was taken from a male patient aged 2 to 10 who had a stem cell transplant for acute lymphoblastic leukemia, so the T cells may come from the graft donor. The chain carries TRBV7-9 and TRBJ2-2; D is perhaps TRBD1 (6 bases). The CDR3 DNA is TGTGCCAGCAGACAGGGTCGGTGGACCGGGGAGCTGTTTTTT. Translated: CASRQGRWTGELFF.